What follows are 11 T cell receptor beta chains derived from one specimen sequenced in a study of low-dose radiotherapy and immunotherapy resistance in tumors. Primers used for first-strand cDNA, a TRAV- and TRBV-specific set, covered both alpha and beta chains. TCRs were put through 20 to 25 PCR cycles of amplification with Phusion. A constant-region primer and the V-primer adapter served as the primer pair. In TCRdb, the reads were re-called with MiXCR into one record per CDR3 protein. The table includes tens of thousands of distinct CDR3 sequences, about 17% detected once. Regarding time point: after trial treatment. The treatment was: LDRT plus nivolumab, ipilimumab, low-dose cyclophosphamide and aspirin (RACIN trial). Material: PBMCs, obtained after low-dose radiotherapy plus immunotherapy. These receptors all stem from a male donor with prostate cancer.

At least ten counts were recorded for this clonotype. V and J are TRBV27 and TRBJ2-7, with D perhaps matching TRBD2 (6 bases). This CDR3 has 14 amino acids. Germline lookup yields CDR1 MNHEY and CDR2 SMNVEV (reference sequence). V was clipped by 3 bases and J by 7 bases, with 16 bases between them. CDR3 residues: CASSFRDPGREQYF. The CDR3 nucleotides are TGTGCCAGCAGTTTCCGGGACCCTGGGAGGGAGCAGTACTTC.

This clonotype was counted ten times or more. This chain links TRBV27 with TRBJ1-2, with TRBD1 matching 10 bases. This CDR3 spans 17 amino acids. V lost 0 bases and J lost 7; bases outside the gene matches: 11. Germline assignment: CDR1 MNHEY and CDR2 SMNVEV (reference sequence). CDR3 protein: CASSLSKSRTGGSGYTF. Written as DNA, the CDR3 is TGTGCCAGCAGTTTATCGAAATCCCGGACAGGGGGTTCTGGCTACACCTTC.

This clonotype was seen ten or more times. The chain is built from TRBV30 and TRBJ2-6; 7 bases are shared with TRBD1. The CDR3 is made up of 17 amino acids. With V trimmed by 3 bases and J by 0 bases, 8 bases remained unmatched. Germline CDR1 GTSNPN, CDR2 SVGIG (reference sequence). The CDR3 DNA sequence: TGTGCCTGGAGCCGAGGACAGGCGACCTCTGGGGCCAACGTCCTGACTTTC. It yields the protein CAWSRGQATSGANVLTF.

This clonotype was recorded at least ten times. The rearrangement joins TRBV6-2 or TRBV6-3 to TRBJ2-5; 7 bases match TRBD2. V shed 2 bases, J shed 2 bases, and the junction held 8 bases outside the gene matches. Per germline, CDR1 MNHEY and CDR2 SVGEGT. The CDR3 loop spans 16 amino acids. CDR3 in DNA: TGTGCCAGCAGTTACCTCGTGGGAGGGCGACAAGAGACCCAGTACTTC. Translating it yields CASSYLVGGRQETQYF.

The chain has TRBV25-1 and TRBJ2-7; D is possibly TRBD2 (6 bases). CDR1 is MGHDK, CDR2 SYGVNS, per germline. This CDR3 region has 14 residues. Trimming took off 1 base at V and 1 base at J, with 8 bases between the two ends. Here the CDR3 reads CASSEWRESYEQYF. The CDR3, as DNA: TGTGCCAGCAGTGAATGGAGGGAATCCTACGAGCAGTACTTC.

This clonotype is categorized as medium-sized (0.01 to 0.1%). The chain employs TRBV28 and TRBJ2-3, with 7 nucleotides matching TRBD2. V was clipped by 4 bases and J by 4 bases; unmatched bases: 11. The germline V gene encodes CDR1 MDHEN and CDR2 SYDVKM. The CDR3 runs to 16 residues. The CDR3 sequence: CASSSGTAGEADTQYF. The DNA for the CDR3 is TGTGCCAGCAGTTCCGGCACGGCGGGAGAGGCAGATACGCAGTATTTT.

The sample holds many counts of this clonotype. The CDR3 sequence is CASSERGPKDTQYF. In nucleotides, the CDR3 is TGTGCCAGCAGTGAAAGAGGCCCCAAAGATACGCAGTATTTT. The V call is TRBV6-1, the J call TRBJ2-3, with D uncertain. Germline V lookup: CDR1 MNHNS, CDR2 SASEGT. V gave up 2 bases and J gave up 5 bases, with 11 bases separating them. CDR3 length: 14 residues.

This clonotype was counted at least ten times. The chain recombines TRBV20-1 with TRBJ2-2; TRBD1 matches 11 bases. Germline V gives CDR1 DFQATT, CDR2 SNEGSKA (reference sequence). The CDR3 sequence is 16 residues long. The J segment lost 1 base and the V segment lost 6 bases, leaving 7 bases of the junction unmatched. Here the CDR3 DNA reads TGCAGTGCATTGGGACAGGGGGATTGGAACACCGGGGAGCTGTTTTTT. Translation: CSALGQGDWNTGELFF.

This clonotype was recorded many times. The chain is built from TRBV20-1 and TRBJ2-5; no clear D gene. Trimming took 3 bases from V and 3 from J, leaving 8 bases between them. This CDR3 is built from 12 residues. Germline CDR1 reads DFQATT; CDR2 reads SNEGSKA (reference sequence). CDR3 protein: CSASRQEETQYF. In DNA form, the CDR3 reads TGCAGTGCTAGCAGACAAGAAGAGACCCAGTACTTC.

There are many counts of this clonotype. The rearrangement uses TRBV7-9 and TRBJ1-1, with 10 nucleotides matching TRBD1. J lost 4 bases, V lost 5 bases, and 7 bases had no gene match. There are 15 residues in the CDR3. Germline V gene data show CDR1 as SEHNR and CDR2 as FQNEAQ (reference sequence). Here the CDR3 DNA reads TGTGCCAGCAGCACCGGGGACAGGGGAGGCACTGAAGCTTTCTTT. This translates into CASSTGDRGGTEAFF.

Regarding this clonotype: With only one base between it and a far larger clone, this is likely a read error. The V gene is TRBV21-1, the J gene TRBJ1-2. TRBV21-1 is a pseudogene. The CDR3 covers 12 residues. The CDR3 reads CASSRQDGGYTF. The CDR3, as DNA: TGTGCCAGCAGCCGGCAGGACGGCGGCTACACCTTC.